This T cell receptor beta chain was recorded in a study of STAT5B mutations in CD4+ large granular lymphocyte leukemia. Across the whole study: Among healthy donors, a particular HLA allele went with more CDR3 'QG' motifs.

The study, taken as a whole, reports: TRBV06-family usage was enriched in top patient clones (8/27) versus controls (2/35). CD4-sorted patient repertoires seemed more clonal than healthy CD4+ repertoires.

Here immunoSEQ multiplex PCR was the method, and the copy in TCRdb shows in-frame clones only, minus some. The sample lists 40,000 to 55,000 clones, around 82% seen once, with approximately 0.4% in the top ten. Germline V CDR1 and CDR2: GTSNPN, SVGIG (reference sequence). J lost 5 bases, V lost 5 bases, and 8 bases had no gene match. The CDR3 totals 13 residues. Remarks on this clone: As yet, its antigen is unknown.

The chain is built from TRBV30 and TRBJ1-2, with 7 bases aligning to TRBD1. The origin of this receptor is a human donor in good health. Sequenced: CD4+ T cells from blood buffy coats. CDR3 coding DNA: TGTGCCTGGCTAGCTAGACAGGGATATGGCTACACCTTC. It codes for CAWLARQGYGYTF.